The rows below give T cell receptor beta chains drawn from one sample of a study of identifying expanded T cells in peripheral blood. Repertoires were generated with immunoSEQ multiplex PCR, while TCRdb's copy carries only in-frame clones and drops some. Of 90,000 to 120,000 clones in the sample, approximately 90% were seen once. Sequencing used blood. The receptors here all came from a person between 18 and 69 years old in good health. Each CDR3 is given without its conserved first and last residue. The D gene is left open where the match is weak.

. TRBV13 ASSLGALGRNYGYT
. TRBV2 ASSGAGWETQY
. TRBV25-1 ASSAVGETQY
TRBD1 TRBV5-1 ASSFGQEGQPQH
. TRBV9 ASSQWVDSQETQY
TRBD1 TRBV5-6 ASSIWDSGNYGYT
. TRBV21-1 ASSSQGRRFKVSPLH
. TRBV28 ASSFPPGALF
. TRBV9 ASSALRDPTDTQY
. TRBV7-8 ASSLAYNRRGGGYT
. TRBV6-6 ASSYDYSYEQY